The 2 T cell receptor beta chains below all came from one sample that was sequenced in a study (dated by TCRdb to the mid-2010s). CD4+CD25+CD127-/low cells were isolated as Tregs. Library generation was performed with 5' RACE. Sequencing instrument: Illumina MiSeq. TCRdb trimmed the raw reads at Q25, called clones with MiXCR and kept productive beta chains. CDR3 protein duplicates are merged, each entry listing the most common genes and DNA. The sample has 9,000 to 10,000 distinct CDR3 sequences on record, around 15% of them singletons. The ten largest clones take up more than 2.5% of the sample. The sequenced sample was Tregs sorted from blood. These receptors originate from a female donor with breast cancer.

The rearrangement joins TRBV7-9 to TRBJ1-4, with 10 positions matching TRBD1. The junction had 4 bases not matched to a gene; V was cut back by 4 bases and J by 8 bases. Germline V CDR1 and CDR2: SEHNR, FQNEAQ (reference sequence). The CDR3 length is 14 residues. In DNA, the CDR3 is TGTGCCAGCAGCTCGGGACAGGGGCTCGAAAAACTGTTTTTT. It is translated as CASSSGQGLEKLFF. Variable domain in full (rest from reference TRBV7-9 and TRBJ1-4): DTGVSQNPRHKITKRGQNVTFRCDPISEHNRLYWYRQTLGQGPEFLTYFQNEAQLEKSRLLSDRFSAERPKGSFSTLEIQRTEQGDSAMYLCASSSGQGLEKLFFGSGTQLSVL.

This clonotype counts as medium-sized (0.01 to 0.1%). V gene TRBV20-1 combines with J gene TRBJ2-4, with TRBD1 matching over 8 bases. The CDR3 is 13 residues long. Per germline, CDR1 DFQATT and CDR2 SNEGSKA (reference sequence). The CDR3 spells CRVSRGLEDIQYF. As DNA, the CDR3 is TGCAGAGTCTCCAGGGGGCTGGAGGACATTCAGTACTTC.